This T cell receptor (beta chain) was documented in a study of T-cell reconstitution after alpha-beta-depleted transplantation in children. Germline CDR1 GTSNPN, CDR2 SVGIG (reference sequence). There are 15 residues in the CDR3. V shed 3 bases and J 6 bases; nucleotides not matched to a gene: 12. TCRbeta library construction was performed incorporating unique molecular identifiers. TCRdb reanalysed the PCR reads using MiXCR and keeps one entry per CDR3 protein. This table has about 500,000 distinct CDR3 sequences, 30% to 35% appearing once. Material: PBMCs from the stem cell graft donor, obtained from the stem cell graft. The rearrangement uses TRBV30 and TRBJ1-1, with 8 bases that match TRBD1. This sequence was found in a human donor who donated a stem cell graft to a child with aplastic anemia. The chain's CDR3 is CAWSLTPRGQSEAFF. The CDR3 DNA follows: TGTGCCTGGAGCCTTACCCCCAGGGGGCAATCTGAAGCTTTCTTT.